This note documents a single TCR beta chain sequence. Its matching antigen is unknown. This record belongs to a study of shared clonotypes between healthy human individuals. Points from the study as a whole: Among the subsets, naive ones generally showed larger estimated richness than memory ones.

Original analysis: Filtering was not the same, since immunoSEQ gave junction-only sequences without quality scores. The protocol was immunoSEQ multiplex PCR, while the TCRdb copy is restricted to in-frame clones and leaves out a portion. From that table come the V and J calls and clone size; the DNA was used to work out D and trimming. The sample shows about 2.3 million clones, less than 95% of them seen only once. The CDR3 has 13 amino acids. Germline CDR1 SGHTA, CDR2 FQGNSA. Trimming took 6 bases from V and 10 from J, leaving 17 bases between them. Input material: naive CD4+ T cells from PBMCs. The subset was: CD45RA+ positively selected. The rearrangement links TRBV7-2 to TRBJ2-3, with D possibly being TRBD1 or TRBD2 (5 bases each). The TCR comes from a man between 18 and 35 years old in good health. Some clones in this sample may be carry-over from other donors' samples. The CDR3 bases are TGTGCCAGCAGTTATATCCGGGACCCCCCGCAGTATTTT. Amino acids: CASSYIRDPPQYF.